A selection of T cell receptor beta chains follows, all from one sample in a study of blood T cell repertoires in COVID-19. Assay: immunoSEQ multiplex PCR; the TCRdb copy retains only in-frame clones and omits some. This table holds under 250,000 clones, 65% to 85% found once. Sample: peripheral blood. These receptors were taken from a human donor in a cohort sampled during active COVID-19. CDR3s leave out the opening cysteine and the closing phenylalanine or tryptophan.

TRBV6-5,AGDSGGDQETQY
TRBV19,ASSIVSGTGGSPLH
TRBV7-9,ASSLALNTEAF
TRBV6-4,ASSDSGGTNSPLH
TRBV6-4,ASSDPGQGINEQF
TRBV27,ASSYRGLSRKQY
TRBV5-1,ASSLDRQGAYEQY
TRBV27,ASSLSWDTQAF
TRBV11-2,ASSKSTQETQY
TRBV6-5,ASKIRPQSADTQY
TRBV6-5,ASSRDRSTGETQY
TRBV18,ASSLSTSGNYNEQF
TRBV5-1,ASSLGTSGSLYEQY
TRBV18,ASSLNNRVDTEAF
TRBV5-1,ASRLAGGRGGYT
TRBV28,ASSPTVSFYNEQF
TRBV20-1,SASILATSYEQY
TRBV11-2,ASSSPLVGQGRSPLH
TRBV29-1,SVFEYTEAF
TRBV29-1,SVANRGVFPEQY
TRBV19,ASTGLGMTDTQY
TRBV28,ASSSKQGAVTNEKLF
TRBV9,ASSAHFSSTGELF
TRBV2,ASSKVRGATDTQY
TRBV6-2/TRBV6-3,ASSYETGRGLADTQY
TRBV2,ASRITQGFGSHEQY
TRBV6-1,ASSEASGIDEQF
TRBV7-9,ASSPRQGSNYNEQF
TRBV19,ASSIYRDSNQPQH
TRBV27,ASSRTGTNTGELF
TRBV5-1,ASSLAGRGDEKLF
TRBV5-6,ASSSQGSPLH
TRBV5-1,ASSLEGGTDTQY
TRBV5-4,ASSSSSGSTDTQY
TRBV7-9,ASSSGTGGADTQY
TRBV11-1,ASSRGAETQY
TRBV3-1/TRBV3-2,ASSQPGGAYHEQY
TRBV15,ATSREAGQYEQY
TRBV30,AWSRDISYGYT
TRBV20-1,SALFMDTQY
TRBV5-1,ASSITGQGYNEQF
TRBV19,ASSIDRRRPQH
TRBV2,ASSDRDSSYEQY
TRBV9,ASSPMGLEGYT
TRBV3-1/TRBV3-2,AIQLAGEGETQY
TRBV29-1,SVIYGQGRGYTGELF
TRBV11-2,ASSPQGDYGYT
TRBV5-1,ASSLDPSGGTNEQF
TRBV10-3,AISESQRPQF
TRBV3-1/TRBV3-2,ASSQAPDRQETQY
TRBV27,ASSLGLVRGEQF
TRBV6-5,ASRRDRVYNEQF
TRBV28,ASRQGSDTGELF